A single sample is the source of the 13 T cell receptor beta chains below, sequenced in a study of CD8+ T cells in alopecia areata. Treatment of the sample: oral pan-JAK inhibitor, 5-10 mg twice daily. Extraction of RNA preceded its reverse transcription into cDNA, which served as the sequencing template. Libraries were prepared by immunoSEQ multiplex PCR; TCRdb keeps only in-frame clonotypes and omits some of them. In the table there are fewer than 200,000 clones, approximately 62% of which are singletons. The material was CD4+ T cells sorted from blood, obtained at week 24, from a patient treated with tofacitinib. The origin of the receptors is a human donor with alopecia areata.

In its sample, this clone was seen once. The chain combines TRBV5-6 with TRBJ2-2, with D perhaps TRBD1 or TRBD2 (5 bases each). The ends were cut back, 0 bases at V and 4 bases at J, with 10 bases in the middle. Per germline, CDR1 SGHDT and CDR2 YYEEEE. The CDR3 loop spans 15 amino acids. The CDR3 region is CASSLEGSSTGELFF. DNA for the CDR3: TGTGCCAGCAGCTTGGAGGGGAGCTCCACCGGGGAGCTGTTTTTT.

The chain carries TRBV29-1 and TRBJ2-1; a possible D gene is TRBD1 (5 bases). The germline CDR1 and CDR2 sequences are SQVTM and ANQGSEA. The CDR3 consists of 11 residues. Trimming left V 4 bases short and J 4 bases short, with 5 bases between. CDR3 nucleotides: TGCAGCGTTGGACAGTACAATGAGCAGTTCTTC. Translation gives CSVGQYNEQFF.

V is TRBV27 and J is TRBJ2-5; possible D gene TRBD2, 5 bases. The V gene lost 7 bases and the J gene lost 0 bases, with 12 bases spanning the gap. Germline CDR1 MNHEY, CDR2 SMNVEV (reference sequence). The CDR3 consists of 14 residues. The CDR3 loop reads CASNKRLYQETQYF. In DNA, the CDR3 is TGTGCCAGCAACAAGCGGCTATACCAAGAGACCCAGTACTTC.

On this clone itself: The sample carries other DNA sequences with the same CDR3. The chain joins TRBV27 to TRBJ2-6; D unclear. The CDR3 runs to 12 residues. V was clipped by 4 bases and J by 2 bases, with 0 bases between them. Germline assignment: CDR1 MNHEY and CDR2 SMNVEV (reference sequence). As DNA, the CDR3 is TGTGCCAGCAGTTCTGGGGCCAACGTCCTGACTTTC. This encodes CASSSGANVLTF.

The chain couples TRBV29-1 to TRBJ2-2, with D possibly being TRBD2 (5 bases). This CDR3 region has 14 residues. Per germline, CDR1 SQVTM and CDR2 ANQGSEA. The V end was cut by 5 bases, the J end by 16 bases, with 26 bases between. CDR3 sequence (DNA): TGCAGCGTTTACACGGTAATGGGCGGCACCGGGGAGTTTTTT. It specifies CSVYTVMGGTGEFF.

V is TRBV6-1 and J is TRBJ1-5; TRBD1 is a possible D gene (5 bases). Germline CDR1 MNHNS, CDR2 SASEGT. This CDR3 has 14 residues. Trimming took 7 bases from V and 3 from J, leaving 13 bases between them. As DNA, the CDR3 is TGTGCCAGCATGACGGGGGGGTCCAATCAGCCCCAGCATTTT. Translating gives CASMTGGSNQPQHF.

This clone was observed once. CDR3 in amino acids: CASSSGTGVYEQYF. The CDR3 DNA sequence: TGTGCCAGCAGTTCCGGGACAGGGGTGTACGAGCAGTACTTC. The chain uses TRBV28 and TRBJ2-7; TRBD1 agrees at 10 bases. Germline CDR1 reads MDHEN; CDR2 reads SYDVKM. The CDR3 is made up of 14 amino acids. V lost 4 bases, J lost 4 bases, and 4 bases stayed unmatched.

The chain is built from TRBV5-4 and TRBJ2-7; 8 nucleotides align to TRBD1. The CDR3 extends over 15 amino acids. V gave up 6 bases and J gave up 5 bases; unmatched junction bases: 13. Looked up from germline, CDR1 is SGHNT and CDR2 is YYREEE (reference sequence). DNA for the CDR3: TGTGCCAGCACCCCGTCCGGGACAGGTATCCACGAGCAGTACTTC. Encoded protein: CASTPSGTGIHEQYF.

The chain links TRBV4-1 to TRBJ2-7; D might be TRBD2 (6 bases). The V gene lost 1 base and the J gene lost 0 bases, with 16 bases spanning the gap. The CDR3 consists of 17 residues. Germline V CDR1 and CDR2: MGHRA, YSYEKL. CDR3 sequence reads: CASSQVSPRLDSYEQYF. CDR3 nucleotide sequence: TGCGCCAGCAGCCAAGTCTCTCCCCGACTAGACTCCTACGAGCAGTACTTC.

The chain employs TRBV4-1 and TRBJ2-5; 7 bases agree with TRBD2. The germline V gene has CDR1 MGHRA and CDR2 YSYEKL. The V segment lost 1 base and the J segment 5 bases; nucleotides outside the gene matches: 1. The CDR3 contains 13 residues. CDR3 nucleotides: TGCGCCAGCAGCCAAGTTAGCGGGGAGACCCAGTACTTC. Encoded protein: CASSQVSGETQYF.

The chain combines TRBV4-1 with TRBJ2-1, with a possible D match to TRBD2 (6 bases). Trimming shortened V by 0 bases and J by 5 bases, and 20 bases separated the two germline ends. Germline CDR1 reads MGHRA; CDR2 reads YSYEKL. This CDR3 region has 18 residues. For the CDR3, the DNA is TGCGCCAGCAGCCAAGATCCGGGGGATCTTTGGGGCCACAATGAGCAGTTCTTC. Translating gives CASSQDPGDLWGHNEQFF.

The chain carries TRBV9 and TRBJ2-6; D gene unclear. The germline gives CDR1 SGDLS, CDR2 YYNGEE. CDR3 length: 13 residues. The V end was cut by 6 bases, the J end by 3 bases, with 7 bases between. CDR3 in amino acids: CASKPGGANVLTF. The CDR3 coding sequence is TGTGCCAGCAAACCGGGTGGGGCCAACGTCCTGACTTTC.

The V gene is TRBV5-1, the J gene TRBJ2-7; the match to TRBD2 covers 14 bases. Germline V CDR1 and CDR2: SGHRS, YFSETQ. The CDR3 has 17 residues. V lost 3 bases and J lost 7; bases outside the gene matches: 12. The CDR3 coding sequence is TGCGCCAGCAGCTCGCGGACTAGCGGGAGGACCCCCTGGGAGCAGTACTTC. Encoded protein: CASSSRTSGRTPWEQYF.